The present TCR beta chain was sequenced within a study of control samples from healthy donors and cancer patients. V gave up 4 bases and J gave up 7 bases, with 11 bases separating them. The CDR3 covers 12 residues. Germline-derived CDR1 and CDR2 are SQVTM and ANQGSEA. This clone was found once. Some clones are missing from TCRdb's copy, which holds only in-frame ones; the method was immunoSEQ multiplex PCR. The sample has about 120,000 clones, around nine tenths seen once. The material sequenced was blood. This clonotype was sampled from a man aged 25-45 years in good health. This chain joins TRBV29-1 and TRBJ2-1, with D maybe TRBD2 (6 bases). CDR3 nucleotides: TGCAGCGTTGGGGGACTGCAAAATGAGCAGTTCTTC. This translates into CSVGGLQNEQFF.